Below, one T cell receptor (beta chain) is given with its context. Its antigen is unidentified. The germline CDR1 and CDR2 sequences are SEHNR and FQNEAQ (reference sequence). This CDR3 contains 15 residues. Trimming left V 5 bases short and J 3 bases short, with 16 bases between. This specimen comes from a study of response to subunit inactivated influenza vaccine. General observations from the study: There was a suggestion from the authors that each seasonal influenza vaccination recruits few new T cells.

TCRdb reprocessed the RT-PCR reads via MiXCR and lists one record per CDR3 protein. The table lists hundreds of thousands of distinct CDR3 sequences, roughly 25% of them singletons, with about 1.9% in the top ten. The specimen comprised CD4+ T cells sorted from PBMCs, sampled less than 6 days after vaccination. This sequence originates from a man between 45 and 60 years old who received an inactivated influenza vaccine. V gene TRBV7-9 combines with J gene TRBJ1-2; TRBD1 might be the D (5 bases). The CDR3 region is CASSPTAGVDYGYTF. The CDR3 DNA follows: TGTGCCAGCAGCCCTACCGCGGGGGTGGACTATGGCTACACCTTC.